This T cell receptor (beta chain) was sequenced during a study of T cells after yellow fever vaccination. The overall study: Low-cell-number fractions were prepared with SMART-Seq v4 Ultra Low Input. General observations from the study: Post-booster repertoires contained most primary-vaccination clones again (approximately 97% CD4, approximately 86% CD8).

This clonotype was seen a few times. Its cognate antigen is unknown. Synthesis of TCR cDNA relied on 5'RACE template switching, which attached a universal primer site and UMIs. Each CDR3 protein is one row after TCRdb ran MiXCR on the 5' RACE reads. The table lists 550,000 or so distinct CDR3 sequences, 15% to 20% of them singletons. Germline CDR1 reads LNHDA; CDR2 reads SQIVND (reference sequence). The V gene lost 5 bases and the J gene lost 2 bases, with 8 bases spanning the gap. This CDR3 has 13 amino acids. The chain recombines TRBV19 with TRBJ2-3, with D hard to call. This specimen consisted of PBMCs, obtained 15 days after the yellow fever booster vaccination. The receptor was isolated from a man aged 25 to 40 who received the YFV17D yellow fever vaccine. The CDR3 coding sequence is TGTGCCAGTAGTGGGGAATTCACAGATACGCAGTATTTT. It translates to CASSGEFTDTQYF.